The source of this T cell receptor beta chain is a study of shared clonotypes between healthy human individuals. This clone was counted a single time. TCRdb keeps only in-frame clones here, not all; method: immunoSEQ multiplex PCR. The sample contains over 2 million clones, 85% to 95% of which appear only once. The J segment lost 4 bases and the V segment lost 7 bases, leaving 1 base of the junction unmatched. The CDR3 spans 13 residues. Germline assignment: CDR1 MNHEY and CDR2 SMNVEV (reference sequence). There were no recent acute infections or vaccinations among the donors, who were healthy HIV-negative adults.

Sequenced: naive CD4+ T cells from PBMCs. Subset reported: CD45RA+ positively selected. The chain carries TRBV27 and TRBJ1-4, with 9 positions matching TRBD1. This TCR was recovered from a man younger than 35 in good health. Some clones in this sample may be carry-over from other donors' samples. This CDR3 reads CASMGQGNEKLFF. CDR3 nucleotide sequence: TGTGCCAGCATGGGACAGGGTAATGAAAAACTGTTTTTT.